This is a list of T cell receptor beta chains from one sample in a study of cytomegalovirus exposure and HLA in healthy donors. Assay used: immunoSEQ multiplex PCR; TCRdb lists only in-frame clones, some missing. Altogether about 170,000 clones are present, 65% to 90% being singletons, with the ten largest covering approximately 2.1%. Input material: PBMCs. The receptors were sampled from a male donor in good health and CMV-seronegative. CDR3s include the opening cysteine and the closing phenylalanine or tryptophan. The D gene is left open where the match is weak. Clone sizes are given selectively: once, few, many, or a class where the clone is expanded.

d_call j_call v_call clone_size cdr3_aa cdr3_nt
NA TRBJ1-5 TRBV29-1 NA CSVGPGGSGAQHF TGCAGCGTTGGCCCCGGGGGTTCGGGGGCCCAGCATTTT
TRBD1 TRBJ1-2 TRBV9 NA CASSVAGTGGNGYTF TGTGCCAGCAGCGTAGCTGGGACAGGGGGCAATGGCTACACCTTC
NA TRBJ1-4 TRBV4-1 once CASSLSRQVGEKLFF TGCGCCAGCAGCCTCTCTCGCCAGGTCGGTGAAAAACTGTTTTTT
NA TRBJ2-7 TRBV10-3 NA CAISPGTYEQYF TGTGCCATCAGCCCAGGGACCTACGAGCAGTACTTC
NA TRBJ1-2 TRBV5-1 NA CASSLGTESERGYTF TGCGCCAGCAGCTTGGGTACAGAATCAGAAAGGGGCTACACCTTC
NA TRBJ1-1 TRBV2 NA CASRPTAMNTEAFF TGTGCCAGCAGGCCAACAGCCATGAACACTGAAGCTTTCTTT
NA TRBJ2-7 TRBV5-1 NA CASSLAGSGTYEQYF TGCGCCAGCAGCTTGGCCGGTAGCGGCACCTACGAGCAGTACTTC
NA TRBJ1-2 TRBV11-2 NA CASSLGWTRGEVNYGYTF TGTGCCAGCAGCTTAGGATGGACTCGGGGAGAGGTCAACTATGGCTACACCTTC
TRBD1 TRBJ1-4 TRBV5-5 NA CASTPGQGALHVNEKLFF TGTGCCAGCACGCCGGGACAGGGGGCCCTACATGTTAATGAAAAACTGTTTTTT
TRBD1 TRBJ2-7 TRBV6-1 NA CASSWDRAAYEQYF TGTGCCAGCAGTTGGGACAGGGCAGCATACGAGCAGTACTTC
NA TRBJ2-1 TRBV7-2 NA CASSFFSTAEGNEQFF TGTGCCAGCAGCTTTTTTAGCACGGCGGAGGGCAATGAGCAGTTCTTC
NA TRBJ2-5 TRBV7-7 once CASSLAPGSETQYF TGTGCTAGCAGCTTAGCACCAGGTTCGGAGACCCAGTACTTC
TRBD2 TRBJ2-3 TRBV5-6 NA CASSLLLAGELSTDTQYF TGTGCCAGCAGCTTGTTGCTAGCGGGGGAACTTAGCACAGATACGCAGTATTTT
TRBD1 TRBJ1-1 TRBV30 NA CAWRQGVSRTEAFF TGTGCCTGGAGGCAGGGGGTAAGTCGTACTGAAGCTTTCTTT
TRBD2 TRBJ2-2 TRBV5-4 NA CASSVSGGSTGELFF TGTGCCAGCAGCGTCAGCGGGGGTAGCACCGGGGAGCTGTTTTTT
NA TRBJ1-5 TRBV6-5 NA CASARSSSNQPQHF TGTGCCAGCGCGCGATCTTCGAGCAATCAGCCCCAGCATTTT
TRBD2 TRBJ2-3 TRBV10-1 NA CASSDFEGGTDTQYF TGCGCCAGCAGTGACTTCGAGGGAGGGACAGATACGCAGTATTTT
TRBD1 TRBJ2-7 TRBV23-1 NA CASSHLAGTGYEQYF TGCGCCAGCAGTCACCTCGCCGGGACAGGCTACGAGCAGTACTTC
NA TRBJ2-1 TRBV6-5 NA CASRVDSLPYNEQFF TGTGCCAGCAGGGTGGACAGCCTGCCTTACAATGAGCAGTTCTTC
TRBD1 TRBJ2-7 TRBV30 NA CAWSWGTEVSYEQYF TGTGCCTGGAGCTGGGGGACAGAAGTCTCCTACGAGCAGTACTTC
NA TRBJ1-4 TRBV5-1 few CASSFSGGTNEKLFF TGCGCCAGCAGCTTCTCGGGGGGCACTAATGAAAAACTGTTTTTT
NA TRBJ1-2 TRBV5-1 NA CASSLSLANYGYTF TGCGCCAGCAGCTTGTCACTCGCTAACTATGGCTACACCTTC
NA TRBJ2-7 TRBV12-5 few CASAPPGKAYEQYF TGTGCTAGTGCCCCCCCAGGAAAGGCCTACGAGCAGTACTTC
NA TRBJ1-3 TRBV25-1 NA CASSETRSPGNTIYF TGTGCCAGCAGTGAAACCCGGAGTCCTGGAAACACCATATATTTT
NA TRBJ2-2 TRBV2 NA CASRMTVTGELFF TGTGCCAGCAGGATGACAGTCACCGGGGAGCTGTTTTTT
NA TRBJ1-1 TRBV20-1 NA CSARNLAEAFF TGCAGTGCTAGGAACCTAGCTGAAGCTTTCTTT
NA TRBJ2-7 TRBV15 NA CATSRGQSVYEQYF TGTGCCACCAGCAGAGGACAGTCGGTCTACGAGCAGTACTTC
TRBD1 TRBJ2-7 TRBV6-1 NA CASSPTDRPWAYF TGTGCCAGCAGTCCCACGGACAGGCCCTGGGCATACTTC
NA TRBJ1-5 TRBV27 NA CASSFVGLTGSPQHF TGTGCCAGCAGTTTCGTTGGTCTGACAGGCTCGCCCCAGCATTTT
NA TRBJ1-5 TRBV7-2 NA CASSLNRGNQPQHF TGTGCCAGCAGCTTAAACAGGGGCAATCAGCCCCAGCATTTT
NA TRBJ2-2 TRBV6-1 once CASSEGPWSGELFF TGTGCCAGCAGTGAAGGTCCCTGGAGCGGGGAGCTGTTTTTT
TRBD1 TRBJ1-1 TRBV6-5 NA CASSPGTGRSEAFF TGTGCCAGCAGCCCCGGGACAGGGAGATCTGAAGCTTTCTTT
NA TRBJ2-7 TRBV5-1 NA CASSSGHLNSYEQYF TGCGCCAGCAGCTCTGGACACCTTAACTCCTACGAGCAGTACTTC
NA TRBJ2-5 TRBV25-1 NA CASSEWGRETQYF TGTGCCAGCAGTGAATGGGGCCGAGAGACCCAGTACTTC
TRBD1 TRBJ1-6 TRBV5-1 NA CASSSGQGAGPLHF TGCGCCAGCAGCTCCGGACAGGGAGCCGGCCCCCTCCACTTT
NA TRBJ1-1 TRBV7-2 NA CASSLAVGDEAFF TGTGCCAGCAGCTTAGCGGTAGGAGATGAAGCTTTCTTT
NA TRBJ1-2 TRBV7-8 NA CASSLVEGVKGYTF TGTGCCAGCAGCTTAGTTGAGGGCGTGAAAGGCTACACCTTC
NA TRBJ1-1 TRBV2 NA CASSLRGSTNTEAFF TGTGCCAGCAGCCTCCGGGGAAGCACAAACACTGAAGCTTTCTTT
NA TRBJ2-3 TRBV5-1 NA CASGATDTQYF TGCGCCAGCGGAGCCACAGATACGCAGTATTTT
NA TRBJ2-7 TRBV4-1 NA CASSQLSLSSYEQYF TGCGCCAGCAGCCAACTAAGCCTATCCTCCTACGAGCAGTACTTC
NA TRBJ1-2 TRBV19 NA CASSPWEGPYGYTF TGTGCCAGTAGTCCCTGGGAGGGGCCCTATGGCTACACCTTC
NA TRBJ1-2 TRBV27 NA CASSMEGISGYGYTF TGTGCCAGCAGCATGGAAGGAATCTCGGGCTATGGCTACACCTTC
NA TRBJ1-3 TRBV30 few CAWSVLHGGNTIYF TGTGCCTGGAGTGTACTCCACGGTGGAAACACCATATATTTT
NA TRBJ2-3 TRBV5-1 NA CASSSSPGTELYTQYF TGCGCCAGCAGCAGCAGCCCCGGAACAGAACTGTATACGCAGTATTTT
NA TRBJ1-5 TRBV27 few CASSLNGAYSNQPQHF TGTGCCAGCAGTTTAAATGGGGCTTATAGCAATCAGCCCCAGCATTTT
TRBD2 TRBJ2-7 TRBV9 NA CASSAGLASSYEQYF TGTGCCAGCAGCGCCGGACTAGCCAGCTCCTACGAGCAGTACTTC
TRBD2 TRBJ2-1 TRBV6-1 NA CASSELAGGRNEQFF TGTGCCAGCAGTGAATTAGCGGGGGGGCGCAATGAGCAGTTCTTC
TRBD1 TRBJ1-2 TRBV4-2 once CASSQDEQGLNYGYTF TGTGCCAGCAGCCAAGATGAACAGGGGTTAAACTATGGCTACACCTTC
TRBD1 TRBJ2-7 TRBV5-1 NA CASSLAGTGFEQYF TGCGCCAGCAGCTTGGCCGGGACAGGGTTCGAGCAGTACTTC
TRBD1 TRBJ1-4 TRBV7-9 NA CASSRDRGLPNEKLFF TGTGCCAGCAGCCGGGACAGGGGGCTACCTAATGAAAAACTGTTTTTT
TRBD1 TRBJ1-6 TRBV5-8 NA CASSPGQADSPLHF TGTGCCAGCAGCCCGGGACAGGCAGATTCACCCCTCCACTTT
NA TRBJ1-2 TRBV6-5 NA CASSYSSGQTNYGYTF TGTGCCAGCAGTTACTCAAGCGGACAGACTAACTATGGCTACACCTTC
TRBD2 TRBJ2-5 TRBV11-2 NA CASSRTSGGDSKETQYF TGTGCCAGCAGCCGGACTAGCGGGGGGGATTCTAAAGAGACCCAGTACTTC
NA TRBJ2-7 TRBV7-8 NA CASSGPGLSFYEQYF TGTGCCAGCAGCGGGCCGGGACTTTCCTTCTACGAGCAGTACTTC
NA TRBJ1-5 TRBV5-1 NA CASSLEGVGDQPQHF TGCGCCAGCAGCTTGGAAGGAGTAGGGGATCAGCCCCAGCATTTT
TRBD1 TRBJ1-2 TRBV19 few CASITTGVGTF TGTGCCAGTATAACAACAGGGGTGGGTACCTTC
NA TRBJ2-6 TRBV5-6 NA CASKLTGANVLTF TGTGCCAGCAAGCTGACAGGGGCCAACGTCCTGACTTTC
NA TRBJ2-3 TRBV27 NA CASSFLGARTDTQYF TGTGCCAGCAGTTTTTTGGGGGCCCGCACAGATACGCAGTATTTT
TRBD2 TRBJ2-4 TRBV7-9 NA CSSSLRGEAKNIQYF TGTTCCAGCAGCTTACGGGGGGAGGCCAAAAACATTCAGTACTTC
TRBD1 TRBJ1-2 TRBV10-2 NA CASSEGQGSGYTF TGCGCCAGCAGTGAAGGACAGGGCAGCGGCTACACCTTC